This TCR beta chain was observed in a study of blood T cell repertoires in COVID-19. Turning to the study itself: PBMCs, B-cell-depleted T cells, or T cells were the source of the cDNA or gDNA that made up the material.

The CDR3 runs 17 residues. The germline CDR1 and CDR2 sequences are SNHLY and FYNNEI. V was trimmed by 5 bases and J by 7 bases, leaving 21 bases between them. Produced via immunoSEQ multiplex PCR; TCRdb's table is partial and in-frame only. The sample has a few hundred thousand clones; around 82% are singletons. The chain has TRBV2 and TRBJ1-6; perhaps TRBD1 as D (6 bases). This sequence was found in a man in his fifties or sixties who had recovered from COVID-19. The sample comprised PBMCs or T cells enriched from blood (not recorded which). The CDR3 coding sequence is TGTGCCAGCAGTTCACTTCCCAGGGGCGTAAGCAATTCACCCCTCCACTTT. Protein: CASSSLPRGVSNSPLHF.